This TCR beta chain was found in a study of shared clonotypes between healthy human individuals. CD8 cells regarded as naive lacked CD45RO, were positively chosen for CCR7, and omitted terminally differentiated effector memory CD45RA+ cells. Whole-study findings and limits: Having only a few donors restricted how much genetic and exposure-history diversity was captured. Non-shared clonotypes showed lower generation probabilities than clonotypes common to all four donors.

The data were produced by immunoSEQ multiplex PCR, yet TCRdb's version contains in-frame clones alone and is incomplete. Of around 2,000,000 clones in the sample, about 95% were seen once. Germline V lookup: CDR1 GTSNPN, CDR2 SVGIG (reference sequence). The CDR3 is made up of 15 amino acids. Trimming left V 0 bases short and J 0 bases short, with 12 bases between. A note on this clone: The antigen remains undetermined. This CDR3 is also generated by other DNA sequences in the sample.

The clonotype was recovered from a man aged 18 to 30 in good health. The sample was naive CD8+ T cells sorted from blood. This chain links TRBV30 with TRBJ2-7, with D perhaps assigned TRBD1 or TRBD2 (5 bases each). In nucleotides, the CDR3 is TGTGCCTGGAGTGTAGCGGCAGGGAGCTCCTACGAGCAGTACTTC. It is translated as CAWSVAAGSSYEQYF. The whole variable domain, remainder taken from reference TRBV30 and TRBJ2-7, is SQTIHQWPATLVQPVGSPLSLECTVEGTSNPNLYWYRQAAGRGLQLLFYSVGIGQISSEVPQNLSASRPQDRQFILSSKKLLLSDSGFYLCAWSVAAGSSYEQYFGPGTRLTVT.